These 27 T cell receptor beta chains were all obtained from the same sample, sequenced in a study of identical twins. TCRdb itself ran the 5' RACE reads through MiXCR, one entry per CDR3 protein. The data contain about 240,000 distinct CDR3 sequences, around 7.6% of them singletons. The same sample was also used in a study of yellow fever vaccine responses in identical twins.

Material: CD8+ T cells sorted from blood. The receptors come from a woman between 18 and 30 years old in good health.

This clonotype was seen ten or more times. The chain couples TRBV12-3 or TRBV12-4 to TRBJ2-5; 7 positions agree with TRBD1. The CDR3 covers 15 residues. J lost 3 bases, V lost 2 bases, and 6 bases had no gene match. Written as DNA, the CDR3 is TGTGCCAGCAGTTTACTTGGCCAGGGGGAAGAGACCCAGTACTTC. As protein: CASSLLGQGEETQYF.

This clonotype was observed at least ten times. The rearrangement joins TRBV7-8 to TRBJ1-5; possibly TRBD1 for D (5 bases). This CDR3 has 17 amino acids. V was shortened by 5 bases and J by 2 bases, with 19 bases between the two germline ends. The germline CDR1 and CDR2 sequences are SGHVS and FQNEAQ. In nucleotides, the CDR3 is TGTGCCAGCAGCCCCCGGGGGTATTTTGGTGGCAATCAGCCCCAGCATTTT. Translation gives CASSPRGYFGGNQPQHF.

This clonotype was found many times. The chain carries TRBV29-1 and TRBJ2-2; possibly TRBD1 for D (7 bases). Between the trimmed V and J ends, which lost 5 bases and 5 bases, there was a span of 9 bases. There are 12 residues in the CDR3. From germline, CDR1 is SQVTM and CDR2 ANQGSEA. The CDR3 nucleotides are TGCAGCGTTCAGGGGGGAACCGGGGAGCTGTTTTTT. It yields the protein CSVQGGTGELFF.

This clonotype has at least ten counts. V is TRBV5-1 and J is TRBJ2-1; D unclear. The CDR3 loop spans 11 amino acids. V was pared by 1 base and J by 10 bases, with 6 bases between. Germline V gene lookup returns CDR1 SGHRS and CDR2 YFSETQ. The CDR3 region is CASSLREEQFF. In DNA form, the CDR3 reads TGCGCCAGCAGCTTGAGAGAGGAGCAGTTCTTC.

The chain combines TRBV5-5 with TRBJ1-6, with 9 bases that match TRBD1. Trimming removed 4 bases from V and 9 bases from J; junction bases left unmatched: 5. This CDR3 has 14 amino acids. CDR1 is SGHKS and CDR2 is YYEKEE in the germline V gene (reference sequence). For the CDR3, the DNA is TGTGCCAGCAGCCCCGGGACAGGGATTTCACCCCTCCACTTT. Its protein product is CASSPGTGISPLHF.

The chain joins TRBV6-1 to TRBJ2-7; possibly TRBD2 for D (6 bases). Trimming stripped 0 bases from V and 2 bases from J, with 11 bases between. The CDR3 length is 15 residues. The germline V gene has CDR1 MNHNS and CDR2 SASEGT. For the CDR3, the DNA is TGTGCCAGCAGTGAAGCGTGGGGGGAGGCCTACGAGCAGTACTTC. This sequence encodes CASSEAWGEAYEQYF.

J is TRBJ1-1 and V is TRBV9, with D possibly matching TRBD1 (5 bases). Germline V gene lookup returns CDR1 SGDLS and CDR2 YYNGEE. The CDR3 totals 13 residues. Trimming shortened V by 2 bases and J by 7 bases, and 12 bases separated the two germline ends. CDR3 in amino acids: CASSVGVGGEAFF. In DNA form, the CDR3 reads TGTGCCAGCAGCGTTGGCGTCGGGGGTGAAGCTTTCTTT.

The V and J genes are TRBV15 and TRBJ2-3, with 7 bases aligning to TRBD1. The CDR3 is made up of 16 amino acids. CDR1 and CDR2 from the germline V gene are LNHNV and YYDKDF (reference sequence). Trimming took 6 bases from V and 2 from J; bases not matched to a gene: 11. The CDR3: CATSTDRVRFTDTQYF. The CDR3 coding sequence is TGTGCCACCAGTACAGACAGGGTGCGATTCACAGATACGCAGTATTTT.

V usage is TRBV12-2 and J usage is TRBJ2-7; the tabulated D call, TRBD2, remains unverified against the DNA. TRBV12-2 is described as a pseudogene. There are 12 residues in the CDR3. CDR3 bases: TGTGCAAGTCGCCGACTAATAGACGAGCAGTACGTC. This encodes CASRRLIDEQYV.

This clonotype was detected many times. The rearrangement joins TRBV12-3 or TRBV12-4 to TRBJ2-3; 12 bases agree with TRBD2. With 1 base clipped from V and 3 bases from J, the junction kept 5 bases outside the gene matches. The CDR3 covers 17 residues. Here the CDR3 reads CASSLGLAGGPTDTQYF. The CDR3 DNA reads TGTGCCAGCAGTTTAGGGCTAGCGGGAGGGCCGACAGATACGCAGTATTTT.

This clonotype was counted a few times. The CDR3 sequence is CASNLQGISTDTQYF. Here the CDR3 DNA reads TGCGCCAGCAACTTACAGGGGATTAGCACAGATACGCAGTATTTT. This rearrangement joins TRBV10-2 to TRBJ2-3; 7 bases line up with TRBD1. CDR3 size: 15 residues. Germline V gives CDR1 WSHSY, CDR2 SAAADI. After removal of 7 bases from V and 0 bases from J, the junction contained 7 bases not matched to a gene.

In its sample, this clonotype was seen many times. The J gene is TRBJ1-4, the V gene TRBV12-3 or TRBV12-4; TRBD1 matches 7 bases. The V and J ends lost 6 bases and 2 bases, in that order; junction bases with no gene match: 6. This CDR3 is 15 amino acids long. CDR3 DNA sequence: TGTGCCAGCAGCAACACAGGGGACACTAATGAAAAACTGTTTTTT. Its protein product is CASSNTGDTNEKLFF.

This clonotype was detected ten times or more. CDR3 sequence: CSARSGSSSYNEQFF. The CDR3, as DNA: TGCAGTGCCAGAAGCGGGTCTTCCTCCTACAATGAGCAGTTCTTC. The chain employs TRBV20-1 and TRBJ2-1; perhaps TRBD2 as D (6 bases). V was trimmed by 6 bases and J by 0 bases, leaving 15 bases between them. The CDR3 contains 15 residues. Germline assignment: CDR1 DFQATT and CDR2 SNEGSKA (reference sequence).

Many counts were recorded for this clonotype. CDR3 amino acids: CSARTRDRGGEQFF. CDR3 nucleotides: TGCAGTGCTAGGACCCGGGACAGGGGCGGAGAGCAGTTCTTC. J is TRBJ2-1 and V is TRBV20-1; 10 nucleotides line up with TRBD1. Per germline, CDR1 DFQATT and CDR2 SNEGSKA (reference sequence). With V trimmed by 3 bases and J by 10 bases, 9 bases remained unmatched. The CDR3 runs 14 residues.

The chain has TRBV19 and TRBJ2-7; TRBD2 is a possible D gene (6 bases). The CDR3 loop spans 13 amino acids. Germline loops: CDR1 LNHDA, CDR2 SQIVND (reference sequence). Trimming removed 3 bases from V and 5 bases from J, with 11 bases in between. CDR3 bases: TGTGCCAGTAGTATCAGCGGAGGGGACGAGCAGTACTTC. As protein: CASSISGGDEQYF.

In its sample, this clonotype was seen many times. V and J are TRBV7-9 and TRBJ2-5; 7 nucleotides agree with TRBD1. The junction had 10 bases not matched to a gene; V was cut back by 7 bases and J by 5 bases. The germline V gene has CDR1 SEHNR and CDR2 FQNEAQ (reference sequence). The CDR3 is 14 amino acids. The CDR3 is CASTAQGFFETQYF. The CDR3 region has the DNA TGTGCCAGCACCGCACAGGGGTTTTTTGAGACCCAGTACTTC.

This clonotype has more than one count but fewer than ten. The CDR3: CASSSSLRDRVFGAFF. DNA of the CDR3: TGTGCCAGCAGTTCGAGCCTCCGGGACAGGGTATTTGGCGCTTTCTTT. The chain combines TRBV12-3 or TRBV12-4 with TRBJ1-1; 9 bases are a match to TRBD1. V shed 4 bases and J 11 bases; nucleotides not matched to a gene: 17. This CDR3 comprises 16 residues.

This CDR3 is CASSRLTYQETQYF. The CDR3 DNA follows: TGTGCCAGCAGTCGACTCACGTACCAAGAGACCCAGTACTTC. The chain uses TRBV2 and TRBJ2-5; D gene ambiguous. The CDR3 sequence is 14 residues long. The V gene's germline CDR1 is SNHLY and CDR2 FYNNEI. V shed 5 bases and J shed 0 bases, with 10 bases lying between them.

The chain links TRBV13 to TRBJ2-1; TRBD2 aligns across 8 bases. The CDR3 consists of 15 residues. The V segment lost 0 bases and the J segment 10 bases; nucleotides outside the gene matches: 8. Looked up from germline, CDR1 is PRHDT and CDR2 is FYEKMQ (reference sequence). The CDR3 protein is CASSLGLSGDREQFF. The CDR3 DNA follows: TGTGCCAGCAGCTTAGGCCTTAGCGGGGATCGGGAGCAGTTCTTC.

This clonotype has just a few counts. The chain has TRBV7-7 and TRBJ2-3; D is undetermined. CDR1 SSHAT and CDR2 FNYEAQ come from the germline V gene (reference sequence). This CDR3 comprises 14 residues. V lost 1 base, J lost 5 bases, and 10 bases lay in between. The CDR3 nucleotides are TGTGCCAGCAGCTTAGTTCATTTTGGAGATACGCAGTATTTT. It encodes CASSLVHFGDTQYF. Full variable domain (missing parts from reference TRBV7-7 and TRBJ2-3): GAGVSQSPRYKVTKRGQDVTLRCDPISSHATLYWYQQALGQGPEFLTYFNYEAQPDKSGLPSDRFSAERPEGSISTLTIQRTEQRDSAMYRCASSLVHFGDTQYFGPGTRLTVL.

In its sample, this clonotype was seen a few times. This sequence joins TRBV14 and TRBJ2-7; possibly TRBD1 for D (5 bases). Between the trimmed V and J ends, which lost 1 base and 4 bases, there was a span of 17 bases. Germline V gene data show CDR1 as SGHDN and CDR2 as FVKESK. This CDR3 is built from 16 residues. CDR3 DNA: TGTGCCAGCAGCCAAGGAGCTGGGGCCCGCCGGTACGAGCAGTACTTC. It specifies CASSQGAGARRYEQYF.

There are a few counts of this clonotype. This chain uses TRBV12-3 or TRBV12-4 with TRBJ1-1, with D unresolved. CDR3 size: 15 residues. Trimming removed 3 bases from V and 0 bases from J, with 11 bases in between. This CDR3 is CASSLEDSVNTEAFF. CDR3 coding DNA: TGTGCCAGCAGTTTGGAGGATTCCGTGAACACTGAAGCTTTCTTT.

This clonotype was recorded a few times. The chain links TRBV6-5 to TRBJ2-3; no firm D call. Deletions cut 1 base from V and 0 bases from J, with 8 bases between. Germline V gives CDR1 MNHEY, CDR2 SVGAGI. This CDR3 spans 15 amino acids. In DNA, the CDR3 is TGTGCCAGCAGTTACTTGGTCGGTAGCACAGATACGCAGTATTTT. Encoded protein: CASSYLVGSTDTQYF.

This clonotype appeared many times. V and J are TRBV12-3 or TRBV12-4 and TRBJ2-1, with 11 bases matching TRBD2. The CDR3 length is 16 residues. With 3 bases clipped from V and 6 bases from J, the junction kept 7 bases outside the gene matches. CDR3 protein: CASSFPGTSGLNEQFF. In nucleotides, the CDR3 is TGTGCCAGCAGTTTCCCTGGGACTAGCGGACTCAATGAGCAGTTCTTC.

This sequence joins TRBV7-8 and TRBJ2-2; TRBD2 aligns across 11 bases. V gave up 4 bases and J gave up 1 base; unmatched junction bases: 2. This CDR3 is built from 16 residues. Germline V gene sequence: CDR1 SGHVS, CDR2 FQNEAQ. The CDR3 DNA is TGTGCCAGCAGCTCCGGGACTAGCGGGAACACCGGGGAGCTGTTTTTT. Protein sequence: CASSSGTSGNTGELFF.

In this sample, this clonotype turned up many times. The CDR3 coding sequence is TGTGCCAGCAGTTATGGGGGTCCCCCGGATACGCAGTATTTT. This codes for CASSYGGPPDTQYF. J is TRBJ2-3 and V is TRBV12-3 or TRBV12-4; the D gene could be TRBD1 or TRBD2 (5 bases each). V was cut by 4 bases and J by 6 bases, with 14 bases left in between. This CDR3 is built from 14 residues.

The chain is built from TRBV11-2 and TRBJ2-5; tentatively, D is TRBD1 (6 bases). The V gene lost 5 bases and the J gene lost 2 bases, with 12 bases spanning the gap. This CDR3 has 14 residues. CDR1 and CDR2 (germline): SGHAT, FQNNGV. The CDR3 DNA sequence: TGTGCCAGCAGCCAAGCGGACAGACAAGAGACCCAGTACTTC. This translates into CASSQADRQETQYF. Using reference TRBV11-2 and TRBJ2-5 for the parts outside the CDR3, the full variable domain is EAGVAQSPRYKIIEKRQSVAFWCNPISGHATLYWYQQILGQGPKLLIQFQNNGVVDDSQLPKDRFSAERLKGVDSTLKIQPAKLEDSAVYLCASSQADRQETQYFGPGTRLLVL.